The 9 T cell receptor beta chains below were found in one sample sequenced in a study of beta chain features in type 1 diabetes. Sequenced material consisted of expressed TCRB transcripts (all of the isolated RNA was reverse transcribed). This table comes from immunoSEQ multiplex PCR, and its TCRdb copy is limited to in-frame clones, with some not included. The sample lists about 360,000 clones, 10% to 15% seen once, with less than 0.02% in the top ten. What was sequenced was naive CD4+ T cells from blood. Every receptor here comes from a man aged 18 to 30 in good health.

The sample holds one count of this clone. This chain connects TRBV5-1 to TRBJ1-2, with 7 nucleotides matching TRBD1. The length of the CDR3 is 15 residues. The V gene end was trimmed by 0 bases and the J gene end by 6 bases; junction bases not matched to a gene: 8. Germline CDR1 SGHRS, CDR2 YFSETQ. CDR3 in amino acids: CASSLVEGASDGYTF. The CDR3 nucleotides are TGCGCCAGCAGCTTGGTAGAGGGGGCGTCGGATGGCTACACCTTC.

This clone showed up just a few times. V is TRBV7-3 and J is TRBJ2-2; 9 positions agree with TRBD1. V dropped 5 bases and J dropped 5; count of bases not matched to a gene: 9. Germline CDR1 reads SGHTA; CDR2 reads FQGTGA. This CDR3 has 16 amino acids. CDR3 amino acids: CASSPTGGRWTGELFF. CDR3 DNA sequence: TGTGCCAGCAGCCCTACAGGGGGCAGATGGACCGGGGAGCTGTTTTTT. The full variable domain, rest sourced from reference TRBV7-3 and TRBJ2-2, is GAGVSQTPSNKVTEKGKYVELRCDPISGHTALYWYRQSLGQGPEFLIYFQGTGAADDSGLPNDRFFAVRPEGSVSTLKIQRTERGDSAVYLCASSPTGGRWTGELFFGEGSRLTVL.

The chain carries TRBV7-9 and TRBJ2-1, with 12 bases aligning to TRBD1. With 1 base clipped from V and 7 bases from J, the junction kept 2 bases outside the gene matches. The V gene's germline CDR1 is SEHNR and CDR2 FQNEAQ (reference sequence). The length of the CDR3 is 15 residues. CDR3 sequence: CASSLGGQGANEQFF. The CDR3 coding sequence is TGTGCCAGCAGCTTAGGGGGACAGGGGGCTAATGAGCAGTTCTTC.

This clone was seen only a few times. CDR3 protein: CASSLGVSGGSSTDTQYF. The CDR3 DNA reads as TGCGCCAGCAGCTTGGGCGTTAGCGGGGGCTCTAGCACAGATACGCAGTATTTT. This chain joins TRBV5-1 and TRBJ2-3; 9 nucleotides line up with TRBD2. V trimming: 0 bases; J trimming: 0 bases; junction bases outside the gene matches: 8. There are 18 residues in the CDR3. From germline, CDR1 is SGHRS and CDR2 YFSETQ.

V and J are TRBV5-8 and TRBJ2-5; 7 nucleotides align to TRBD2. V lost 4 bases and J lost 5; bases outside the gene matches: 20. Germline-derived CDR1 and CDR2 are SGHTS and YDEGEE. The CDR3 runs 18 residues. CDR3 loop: CASSHIKRGTSEVETQYF. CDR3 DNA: TGTGCCAGCAGCCACATCAAGCGGGGCACAAGTGAGGTGGAGACCCAGTACTTC.

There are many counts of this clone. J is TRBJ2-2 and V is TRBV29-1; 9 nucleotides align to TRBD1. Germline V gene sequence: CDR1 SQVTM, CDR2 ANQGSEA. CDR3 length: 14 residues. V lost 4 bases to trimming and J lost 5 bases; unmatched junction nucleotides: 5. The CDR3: CSVARDRATGELFF. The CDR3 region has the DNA TGCAGCGTTGCCCGGGACAGGGCGACCGGGGAGCTGTTTTTT.

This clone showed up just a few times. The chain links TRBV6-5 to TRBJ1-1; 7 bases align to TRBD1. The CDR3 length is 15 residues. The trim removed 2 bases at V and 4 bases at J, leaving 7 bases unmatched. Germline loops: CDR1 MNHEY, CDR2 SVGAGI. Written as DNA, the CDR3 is TGTGCCAGCAGTTACCACAGGGGCCTGAGCACTGAAGCTTTCTTT. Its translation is CASSYHRGLSTEAFF.

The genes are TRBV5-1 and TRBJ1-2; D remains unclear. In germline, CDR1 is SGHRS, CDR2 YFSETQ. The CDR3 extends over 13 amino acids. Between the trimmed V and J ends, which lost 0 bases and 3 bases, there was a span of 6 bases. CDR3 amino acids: CASSLGGDYGYTF. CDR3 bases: TGCGCCAGCAGCTTGGGGGGAGACTATGGCTACACCTTC.

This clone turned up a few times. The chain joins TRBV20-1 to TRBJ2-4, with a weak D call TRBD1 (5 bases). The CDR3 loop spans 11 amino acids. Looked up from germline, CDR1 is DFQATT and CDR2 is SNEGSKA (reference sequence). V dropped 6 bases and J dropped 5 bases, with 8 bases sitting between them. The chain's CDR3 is CSALGENIQYF. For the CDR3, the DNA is TGCAGTGCCCTAGGGGAAAACATTCAGTACTTC.